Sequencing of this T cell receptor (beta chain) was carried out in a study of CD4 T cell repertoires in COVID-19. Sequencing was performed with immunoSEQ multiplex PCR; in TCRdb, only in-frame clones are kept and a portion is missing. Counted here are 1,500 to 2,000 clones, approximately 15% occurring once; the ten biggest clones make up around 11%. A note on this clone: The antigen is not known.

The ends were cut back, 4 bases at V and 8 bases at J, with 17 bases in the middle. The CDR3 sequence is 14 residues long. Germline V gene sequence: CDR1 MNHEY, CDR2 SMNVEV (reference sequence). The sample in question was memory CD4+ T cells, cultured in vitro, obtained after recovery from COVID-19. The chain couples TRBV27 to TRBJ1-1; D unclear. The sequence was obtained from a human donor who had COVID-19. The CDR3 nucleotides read TGTGCCAGCAGTTGGGCCCCGGGGTCAGCCGAAGCTTTCTTT. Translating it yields CASSWAPGSAEAFF.